The T cell receptor (beta chain) under discussion was sequenced for a study of T cell responses to AZD1222 COVID-19 vaccine. Study findings and constraints: An increase in Spike-specific TCR breadth and depth was observed after two AZD1222 doses. Donors, mostly white British, included more females; clonal diversity was possibly underestimated. The span of vaccine-associated CD4 TCRs extended across spike, with dominance at 160-218 and 743-854.

On this clone: Antigen unknown.

V lost 4 bases, J lost 4 bases, and 8 bases stayed unmatched. Germline V gene data show CDR1 as LGHDT and CDR2 as YNNKEL (reference sequence). This CDR3 is 15 amino acids long. Using immunoSEQ multiplex PCR, the repertoire was profiled, and TCRdb retains in-frame clones only, with some absent. The data show around 92,000 clones, 90% to 95% seen once. The receptor's source is an adult in good health. Here the sequenced sample was peripheral blood, taken on day 0 of AZD1222 vaccination. V and J are TRBV3-1 (or the pseudogene TRBV3-2) and TRBJ2-7; TRBD2 agrees at 9 bases. CDR3 bases: TGTGCCAGCAGCCGAGGTAGCGGGAGTTATTACGAGCAGTACTTC. This translates into CASSRGSGSYYEQYF.